The 7 T cell receptor beta chains below all came from one sample that was sequenced in a study of regulatory T cells in long-lasting Graves disease (dated by TCRdb to 2020 to 2022). The receptor library was made with multiplex PCR. The sequencer listed for this sample is Illumina HiSeq 4000. TCR beta libraries were built with iRepertoire HTBI primers and Arm-PCR amplification of CDR3 regions. Using fastp trimming at Q25 and MiXCR clonotype assembly, TCRdb reanalyzed the public sequencing data and kept in-frame beta chains. Rows matching on CDR3 protein sequence are summarized as one entry with the most common DNA and genes. Within this sample are over 450,000 distinct CDR3 sequences, with roughly 21% of them counted one time only. Together, the top ten hold roughly 7.7% of the sample. The time point label for this specimen denotes: persistent/refractory GD, antithyroid drugs over 5 years with positive TRAb. RNA was extracted from PBMCs in TRIzol for both TCR sequencing and RNA sequencing.

Source: peripheral blood mononuclear cells (PBMCs), taken when the disease was refractory, from a patient treated with antithyroid drugs. These receptors were collected from a female donor with Graves disease.

This clonotype was seen a few times. The rearrangement links TRBV11-2 to TRBJ1-1; D unclear. Germline CDR1 and CDR2: SGHAT and FQNNGV. Trimming stripped 1 base from V and 5 bases from J, with 5 bases between. The CDR3 contains 12 residues. The CDR3 region has the DNA TGTGCCAGCAGCTTAGGGTTGACTGAAGCTTTCTTT. Amino acids: CASSLGLTEAFF.

This clonotype occurred a few times. This sequence joins TRBV4-3 and TRBJ2-7; 7 bases map to TRBD2. This CDR3 has 15 residues. Unmatched junction bases numbered 8, after V lost 2 bases and J lost 4 bases. Germline CDR1 and CDR2: LGHNA and YSLEER. The CDR3 sequence: CASSQKRDAAYEQYF. In nucleotides, the CDR3 is TGCGCCAGCAGCCAAAAGCGGGACGCCGCATACGAGCAGTACTTC.

A few counts support this clonotype. This rearrangement joins TRBV19 to TRBJ2-7, with D unclear. V was cut by 2 bases and J by 7 bases, with 15 bases left in between. CDR3 size: 14 residues. Germline V lookup: CDR1 LNHDA, CDR2 SQIVND (reference sequence). CDR3 sequence reads: CASSIPGLLMEQYF. Here the CDR3 DNA reads TGTGCCAGTAGTATACCGGGCCTCTTGATGGAGCAGTACTTC.

This chain joins TRBV30 and TRBJ1-1; 12 nucleotides match TRBD1. J gave up 4 bases and V 1 base, and 10 bases lay outside the gene matches. Germline V gives CDR1 GTSNPN, CDR2 SVGIG (reference sequence). This CDR3 comprises 17 residues. The CDR3 DNA is TGTGCCTGGAGTGGTGGGGACAGGGGGCTCGGTGTCACTGAAGCTTTCTTT. Residues: CAWSGGDRGLGVTEAFF. Supplemented by reference TRBV30 and TRBJ1-1, the full variable domain reads SQTIHQWPATLVQPVGSPLSLECTVEGTSNPNLYWYRQAAGRGLQLLFYSVGIGQISSEVPQNLSASRPQDRQFILSSKKLLLSDSGFYLCAWSGGDRGLGVTEAFFGQGTRLTVV.

The table lists this clonotype with many counts. This chain joins TRBV3-1 and TRBJ2-5; 13 nucleotides line up with TRBD2. The V gene's germline CDR1 is LGHDT and CDR2 YNNKEL (reference sequence). V gave up 4 bases and J gave up 4 bases; unmatched junction bases: 9. This CDR3 spans 17 amino acids. The CDR3 here is CASSLTSGGPRGETQYF. DNA for the CDR3: TGTGCCAGCAGCCTGACTAGCGGGGGGCCCAGGGGAGAGACCCAGTACTTC.

The chain is built from TRBV7-9 and TRBJ2-3, with TRBD1 matching 10 bases. Trimming at V came to 3 bases and at J to 4 bases, leaving 10 bases not matched to a gene. Germline values: CDR1 SEHNR, CDR2 FQNEAQ (reference sequence). There are 17 residues in the CDR3. CDR3 in amino acids: CASSFRTGQGSADTQYF. In DNA form, the CDR3 reads TGTGCCAGCAGCTTCCGGACGGGACAGGGGAGCGCAGATACGCAGTATTTT.

This clonotype appeared a few times. The rearrangement uses TRBV20-1 and TRBJ1-5; 10 bases fit TRBD1. The V and J ends lost 0 bases and 5 bases, in that order; junction bases with no gene match: 4. CDR1 DFQATT and CDR2 SNEGSKA come from the germline V gene (reference sequence). The CDR3 spans 15 residues. The CDR3: CSARESGTGDQPQHF. CDR3 DNA: TGCAGTGCTAGAGAGTCCGGGACAGGGGATCAGCCCCAGCATTTT.